The clone carrying this TCR beta chain has more than one count but fewer than ten. Via MiXCR, TCRdb re-called the RT-PCR reads, giving one row per CDR3 protein. The sample yields about 680,000 distinct CDR3 sequences, 13% to 15% seen once. With 4 bases removed from V and 8 bases from J, the gap between germline ends came to 14 bases. The CDR3 is made up of 13 amino acids. Germline lookup yields CDR1 SGHDN and CDR2 FVKESK. The clonotype originates from a female donor in good health, serving as a healthy control. The chain combines TRBV14 with TRBJ1-2, with a tentative D call TRBD1 (5 bases). Material: memory CD4+ T cells from blood. The CDR3 region is CASSPDRTGGYTF. The CDR3, as DNA: TGTGCCAGCAGCCCTGACAGAACGGGCGGCTACACCTTC.